What follows are 7 T cell receptor beta chains derived from one specimen sequenced in a study of blood T cell repertoires in COVID-19. Assay: immunoSEQ multiplex PCR; the TCRdb copy retains only in-frame clones and omits some. The sample has about 150,000 clones, 65% to 90% seen once; the top ten hold roughly 12%. The specimen was peripheral blood. Source of these receptors: a woman aged 60 to 75 with COVID-19, enrolled during active disease.

On this clone: This sample includes further DNA sequences coding for the same CDR3. The J gene is TRBJ2-2, the V gene TRBV5-4, with 10 nucleotides matching TRBD1. The germline CDR1 and CDR2 sequences are SGHNT and YYREEE (reference sequence). The CDR3 is 16 residues long. Trimming at V came to 0 bases and at J to 5 bases, leaving 4 bases not matched to a gene. CDR3 in amino acids: CASSLGTGGGTGELFF. The CDR3 DNA reads as TGTGCCAGCAGCTTGGGGACAGGGGGTGGGACCGGGGAGCTGTTTTTT.

The genes are TRBV6-5 and TRBJ2-1; no clear D. Germline V lookup: CDR1 MNHEY, CDR2 SVGAGI. V was cut by 6 bases and J by 2 bases, with 8 bases left in between. This CDR3 region has 13 residues. The CDR3 DNA is TGTGCCAGCAGATCCCCCACCTACAATGAGCAGTTCTTC. Its protein is CASRSPTYNEQFF.

With respect to this clone: At one end the junction does not follow the germline gene, possibly because of a read error. The CDR3, as DNA: TGTGCCTGGAGTGTTTTACGAGACAGGGGTCCAGCCTTC. Residues: CAWSVLRDRGPAF. This chain links TRBV30 with TRBJ1-2; 8 positions agree with TRBD1. CDR1 GTSNPN and CDR2 SVGIG come from the germline V gene (reference sequence). The CDR3 sequence is 13 residues long.

The genes are TRBV5-5 and TRBJ1-4; D gene uncertain. V lost 5 bases, J lost 5 bases, and 10 bases lay in between. Germline V CDR1 and CDR2: SGHKS, YYEKEE (reference sequence). The CDR3 is 13 amino acids. The CDR3 bases are TGTGCCAGCAGAGCGGGAAGCAATGAAAAACTGTTTTTT. Translating gives CASRAGSNEKLFF.

The chain recombines TRBV4-1 with TRBJ1-2, with D possibly matching TRBD1 (5 bases). This CDR3 is 14 amino acids long. Germline CDR1 and CDR2: MGHRA and YSYEKL. The V end lost 0 bases, the J end lost 6 bases, and 11 bases lay between the germline ends. The CDR3 loop reads CASSQEGTEDGYTF. CDR3 DNA: TGCGCCAGCAGCCAAGAAGGGACTGAAGATGGCTACACCTTC.

This clone was seen just once. The chain employs TRBV24-1 and TRBJ1-1; the match to TRBD1 covers 9 bases. Germline V gene data show CDR1 as KGHDR and CDR2 as SFDVKD. This CDR3 contains 15 residues. V lost 5 bases to trimming and J lost 4 bases; unmatched junction nucleotides: 7. CDR3 sequence (DNA): TGTGCCACCAGTGCCAGGACAGGGGCTGGCACTGAAGCTTTCTTT. Translation gives CATSARTGAGTEAFF.

This chain connects TRBV14 to TRBJ2-7, with D unclear. Germline V gives CDR1 SGHDN, CDR2 FVKESK. The CDR3 totals 13 residues. V was clipped by 3 bases and J by 3 bases, with 9 bases between them. CDR3 amino acids: CASSQVRFYEQYF. CDR3 in DNA: TGTGCCAGCAGCCAGGTCCGGTTCTACGAGCAGTACTTC.